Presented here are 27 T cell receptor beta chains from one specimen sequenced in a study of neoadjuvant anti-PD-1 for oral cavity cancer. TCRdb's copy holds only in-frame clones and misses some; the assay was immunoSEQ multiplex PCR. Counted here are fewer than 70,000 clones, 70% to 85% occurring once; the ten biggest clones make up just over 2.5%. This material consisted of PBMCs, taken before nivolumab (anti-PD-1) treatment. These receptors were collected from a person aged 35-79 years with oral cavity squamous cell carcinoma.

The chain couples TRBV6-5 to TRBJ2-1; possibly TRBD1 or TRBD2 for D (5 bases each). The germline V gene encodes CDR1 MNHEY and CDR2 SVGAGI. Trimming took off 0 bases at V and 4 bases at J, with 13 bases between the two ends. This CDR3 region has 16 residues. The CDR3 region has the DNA TGTGCCAGCAGTTACTCGCCGGGGCAATCATACAATGAGCAGTTCTTC. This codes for CASSYSPGQSYNEQFF.

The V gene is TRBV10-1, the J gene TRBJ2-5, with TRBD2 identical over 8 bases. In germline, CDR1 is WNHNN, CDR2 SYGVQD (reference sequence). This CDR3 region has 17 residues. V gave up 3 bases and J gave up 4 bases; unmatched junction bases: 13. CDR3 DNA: TGCGCCAGCAGTGATTCCGCGGGGGCTGCGGGAGGAGAGACCCAGTACTTC. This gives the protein CASSDSAGAAGGETQYF.

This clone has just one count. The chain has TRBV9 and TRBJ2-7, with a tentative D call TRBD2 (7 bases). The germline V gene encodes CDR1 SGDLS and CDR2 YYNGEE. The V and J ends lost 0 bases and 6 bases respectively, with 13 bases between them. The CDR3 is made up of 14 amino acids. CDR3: CASSVEGGAPEQYF. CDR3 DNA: TGTGCCAGCAGCGTAGAGGGGGGGGCACCCGAGCAGTACTTC.

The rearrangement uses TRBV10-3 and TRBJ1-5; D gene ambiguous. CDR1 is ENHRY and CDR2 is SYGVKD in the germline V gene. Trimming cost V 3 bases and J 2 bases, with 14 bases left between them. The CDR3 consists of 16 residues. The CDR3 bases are TGTGCCATCAGTGATTTTAGCCCTGGGGGCAATCAGCCCCAGCATTTT. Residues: CAISDFSPGGNQPQHF.

The CDR3 loop is CASSPIGESYGYTF. The CDR3 DNA reads as TGTGCCAGCTCACCCATAGGGGAAAGCTATGGCTACACCTTC. The rearrangement joins TRBV18 to TRBJ1-2, with D maybe TRBD1 (5 bases). The CDR3 sequence is 14 residues long. Looked up from germline, CDR1 is KGHSH and CDR2 is LQKENI. V dropped 3 bases and J dropped 4 bases, with 12 bases sitting between them. Based on the CDR3 plus reference TRBV18 and TRBJ1-2, the full variable domain is NAGVMQNPRHLVRRRGQEARLRCSPMKGHSHVYWYRQLPEEGLKFMVYLQKENIIDESGMPKERFSAEFPKEGPSILRIQQVVRGDSAAYFCASSPIGESYGYTFGSGTRLTVV.

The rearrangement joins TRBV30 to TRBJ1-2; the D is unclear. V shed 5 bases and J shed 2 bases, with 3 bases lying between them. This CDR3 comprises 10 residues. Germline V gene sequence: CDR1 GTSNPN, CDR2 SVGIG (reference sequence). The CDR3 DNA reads TGTGCCTGGCGAAACTATGGCTACACCTTC. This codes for CAWRNYGYTF.

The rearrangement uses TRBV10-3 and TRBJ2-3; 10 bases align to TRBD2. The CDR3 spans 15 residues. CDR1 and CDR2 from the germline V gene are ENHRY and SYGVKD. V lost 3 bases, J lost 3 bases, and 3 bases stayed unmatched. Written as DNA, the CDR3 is TGTGCCATCAGTGACCCGGGACTAGCGACAGATACGCAGTATTTT. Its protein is CAISDPGLATDTQYF.

CDR3 amino acids: CASSDGGAYNEQFF. The CDR3 DNA sequence: TGTGCCAGCAGTGACGGGGGGGCCTACAATGAGCAGTTCTTC. This chain links TRBV6-4 with TRBJ2-1; the match to TRBD2 covers 7 bases. J gave up 2 bases and V 2 bases, and 0 bases lay outside the gene matches. Germline V CDR1 and CDR2: MRHNA, SNTAGT. There are 14 residues in the CDR3.

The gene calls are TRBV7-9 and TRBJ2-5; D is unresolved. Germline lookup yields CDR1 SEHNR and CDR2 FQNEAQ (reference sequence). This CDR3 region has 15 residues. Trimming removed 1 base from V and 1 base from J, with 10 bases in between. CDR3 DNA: TGTGCCAGCAGCTTAGGCAAACAGAGCCAAGAGACCCAGTACTTC. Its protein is CASSLGKQSQETQYF.

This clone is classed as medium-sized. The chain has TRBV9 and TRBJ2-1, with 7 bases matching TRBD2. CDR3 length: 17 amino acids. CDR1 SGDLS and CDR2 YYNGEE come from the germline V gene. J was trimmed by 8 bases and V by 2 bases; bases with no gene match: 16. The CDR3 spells CASSVGGGTILQYEQFF. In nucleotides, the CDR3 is TGTGCCAGCAGCGTTGGGGGAGGGACTATACTACAATATGAGCAGTTCTTC.

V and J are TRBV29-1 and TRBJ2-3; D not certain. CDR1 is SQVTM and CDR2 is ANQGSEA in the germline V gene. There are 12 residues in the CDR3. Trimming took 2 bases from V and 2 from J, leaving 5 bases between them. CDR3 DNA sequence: TGCAGCGTTGAACAGGACACAGATACGCAGTATTTT. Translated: CSVEQDTDTQYF.

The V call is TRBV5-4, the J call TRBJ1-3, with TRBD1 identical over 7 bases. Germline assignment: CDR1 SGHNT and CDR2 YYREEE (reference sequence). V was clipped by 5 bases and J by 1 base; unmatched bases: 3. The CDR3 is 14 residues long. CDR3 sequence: CASSRQGSGNTIYF. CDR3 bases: TGTGCCAGCAGTAGACAGGGTTCTGGAAACACCATATATTTT. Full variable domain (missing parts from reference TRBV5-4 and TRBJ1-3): ETGVTQSPTHLIKTRGQQVTLRCSSQSGHNTVSWYQQALGQGPQFIFQYYREEENGRGNFPPRFSGLQFPNYSSELNVNALELDDSALYLCASSRQGSGNTIYFGEGSWLTVV.

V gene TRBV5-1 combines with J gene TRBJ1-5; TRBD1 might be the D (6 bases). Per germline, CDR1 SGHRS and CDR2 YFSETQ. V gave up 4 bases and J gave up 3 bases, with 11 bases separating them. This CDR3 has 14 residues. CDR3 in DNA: TGCGCCAGCAGCCTGGGGGGGCTCAATCAGCCCCAGCATTTT. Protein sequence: CASSLGGLNQPQHF.

CDR3 sequence reads: CASSPSGASGSPLHF. The CDR3 coding sequence is TGTGCCAGCAGTCCTTCCGGGGCTTCGGGTTCACCCCTCCACTTT. The rearrangement joins TRBV6-1 to TRBJ1-6, with a tentative D call TRBD1 (5 bases). The CDR3 is made up of 15 amino acids. V was cut by 5 bases and J by 9 bases, with 17 bases left in between. Germline CDR1 is MNHNS and CDR2 is SASEGT.

The CDR3 bases are TGTGCCAGCAGAGTTGACAGGATAAGCAATCAGCCCCAGCATTTT. Residues: CASRVDRISNQPQHF. The chain combines TRBV2 with TRBJ1-5; D might be TRBD1 (6 bases). The V end lost 6 bases, the J end lost 1 base, and 13 bases lay between the germline ends. Germline V CDR1 and CDR2: SNHLY, FYNNEI. This CDR3 is 15 amino acids long. Variable domain in full (rest from reference TRBV2 and TRBJ1-5): EPEVTQTPSHQVTQMGQEVILRCVPISNHLYFYWYRQILGQKVEFLVSFYNNEISEKSEIFDDQFSVERPDGSNFTLKIRSTKLEDSAMYFCASRVDRISNQPQHFGDGTRLSIL.

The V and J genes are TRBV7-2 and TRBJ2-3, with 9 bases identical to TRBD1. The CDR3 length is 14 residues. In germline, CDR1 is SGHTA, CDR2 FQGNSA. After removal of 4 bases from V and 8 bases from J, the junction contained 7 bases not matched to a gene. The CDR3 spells CASSYNRGHGTQYF. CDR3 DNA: TGTGCCAGCAGCTACAACAGGGGGCACGGTACGCAGTATTTT. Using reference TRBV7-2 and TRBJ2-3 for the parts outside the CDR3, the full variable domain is GAGVSQSPSNKVTEKGKDVELRCDPISGHTALYWYRQSLGQGLEFLIYFQGNSAPDKSGLPSDRFSAERTGGSVSTLTIQRTQQEDSAVYLCASSYNRGHGTQYFGPGTRLTVL.

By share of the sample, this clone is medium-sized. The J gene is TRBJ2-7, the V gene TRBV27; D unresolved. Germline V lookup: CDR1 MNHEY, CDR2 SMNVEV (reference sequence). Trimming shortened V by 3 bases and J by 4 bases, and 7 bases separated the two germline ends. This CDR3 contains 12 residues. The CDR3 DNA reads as TGTGCCAGCAGTTTTTCCGGTTACGAGCAGTACTTC. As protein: CASSFSGYEQYF.

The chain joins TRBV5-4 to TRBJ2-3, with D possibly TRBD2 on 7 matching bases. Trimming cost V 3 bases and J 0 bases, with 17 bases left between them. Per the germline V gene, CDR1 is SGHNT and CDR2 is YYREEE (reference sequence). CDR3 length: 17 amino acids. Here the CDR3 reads CASSSRLAGGSTDTQYF. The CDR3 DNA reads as TGTGCCAGCAGCTCAAGACTAGCCGGGGGCAGCACAGATACGCAGTATTTT. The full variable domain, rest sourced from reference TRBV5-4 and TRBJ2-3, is ETGVTQSPTHLIKTRGQQVTLRCSSQSGHNTVSWYQQALGQGPQFIFQYYREEENGRGNFPPRFSGLQFPNYSSELNVNALELDDSALYLCASSSRLAGGSTDTQYFGPGTRLTVL.

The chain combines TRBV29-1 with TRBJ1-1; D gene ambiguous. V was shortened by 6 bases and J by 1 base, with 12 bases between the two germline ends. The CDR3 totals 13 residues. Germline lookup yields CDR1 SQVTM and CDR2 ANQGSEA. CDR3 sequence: CSVTPPGNTEAFF. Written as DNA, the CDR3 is TGCAGCGTAACCCCCCCCGGGAACACTGAAGCTTTCTTT.

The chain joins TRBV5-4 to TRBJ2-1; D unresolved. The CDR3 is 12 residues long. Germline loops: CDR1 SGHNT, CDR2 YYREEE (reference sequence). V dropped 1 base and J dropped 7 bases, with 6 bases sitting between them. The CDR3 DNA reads TGTGCCAGCAGCTTGTTTAATAATGAGCAGTTCTTC. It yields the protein CASSLFNNEQFF.

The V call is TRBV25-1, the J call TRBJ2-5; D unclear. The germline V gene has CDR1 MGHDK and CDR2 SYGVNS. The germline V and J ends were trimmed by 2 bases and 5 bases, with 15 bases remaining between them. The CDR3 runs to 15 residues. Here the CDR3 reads CASSETSWARETQYF. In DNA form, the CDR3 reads TGTGCCAGCAGTGAAACCAGTTGGGCGAGGGAGACCCAGTACTTC.

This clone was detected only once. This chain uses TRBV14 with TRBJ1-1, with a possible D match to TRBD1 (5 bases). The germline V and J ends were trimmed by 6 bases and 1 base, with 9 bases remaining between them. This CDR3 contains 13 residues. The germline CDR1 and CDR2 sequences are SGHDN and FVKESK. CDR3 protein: CASRRGGNTEAFF. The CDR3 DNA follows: TGTGCCAGCAGACGCGGGGGGAACACTGAAGCTTTCTTT.

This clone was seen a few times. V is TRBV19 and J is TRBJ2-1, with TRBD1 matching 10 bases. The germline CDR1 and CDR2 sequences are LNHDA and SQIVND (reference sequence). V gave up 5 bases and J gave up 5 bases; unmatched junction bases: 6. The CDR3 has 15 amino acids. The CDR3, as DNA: TGTGCCAGTAGTGCCGGGACAGGGGTCAACAATGAGCAGTTCTTC. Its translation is CASSAGTGVNNEQFF.

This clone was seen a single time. CDR3 amino acids: CASSSRQGMLNTEAFF. In DNA form, the CDR3 reads TGTGCCAGCAGTTCCCGACAGGGGATGTTGAACACTGAAGCTTTCTTT. This chain joins TRBV27 and TRBJ1-1, with TRBD1 matching 8 bases. The CDR3 consists of 16 residues. The germline gives CDR1 MNHEY, CDR2 SMNVEV (reference sequence). J was trimmed by 0 bases and V by 4 bases; bases with no gene match: 7.

The CDR3 coding sequence is TGTGCCAGCAGCGGTAGCGGGAGCTCCTACAATGAGCAGTTCTTC. This translates into CASSGSGSSYNEQFF. The rearrangement joins TRBV6-1 to TRBJ2-1, with 9 nucleotides matching TRBD2. This CDR3 region has 15 residues. The V gene end was trimmed by 6 bases and the J gene end by 0 bases; junction bases not matched to a gene: 3. Per germline, CDR1 MNHNS and CDR2 SASEGT.

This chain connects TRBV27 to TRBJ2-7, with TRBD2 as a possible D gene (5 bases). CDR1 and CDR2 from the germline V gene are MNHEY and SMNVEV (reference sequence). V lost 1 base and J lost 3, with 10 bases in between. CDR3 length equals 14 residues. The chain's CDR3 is CASSLLTEGYEQYF. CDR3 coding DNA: TGTGCCAGCAGTTTATTAACAGAGGGCTACGAGCAGTACTTC.

CDR3 DNA: TGCGCCAGCGGCCAGGGGGGTTCCCAAGAGACCCAGTACTTC. This translates into CASGQGGSQETQYF. J is TRBJ2-5 and V is TRBV5-1; a possible D gene is TRBD1 (7 bases). Germline-derived CDR1 and CDR2 are SGHRS and YFSETQ. CDR3 length: 14 amino acids. Trimming cost V 7 bases and J 1 base, with 14 bases left between them.